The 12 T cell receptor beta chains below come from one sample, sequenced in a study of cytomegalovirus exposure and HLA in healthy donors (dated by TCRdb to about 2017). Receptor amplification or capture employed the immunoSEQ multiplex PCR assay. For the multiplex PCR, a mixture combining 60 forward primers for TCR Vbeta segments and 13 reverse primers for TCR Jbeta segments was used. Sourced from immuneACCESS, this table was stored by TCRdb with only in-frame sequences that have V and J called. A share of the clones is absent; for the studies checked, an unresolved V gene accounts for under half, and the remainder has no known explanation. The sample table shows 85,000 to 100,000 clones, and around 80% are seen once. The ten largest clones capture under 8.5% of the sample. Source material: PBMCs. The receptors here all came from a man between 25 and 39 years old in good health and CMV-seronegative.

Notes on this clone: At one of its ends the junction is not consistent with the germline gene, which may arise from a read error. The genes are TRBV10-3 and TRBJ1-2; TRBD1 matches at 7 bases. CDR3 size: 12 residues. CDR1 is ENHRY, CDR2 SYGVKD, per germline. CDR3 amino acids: CAISEGDSRTNF. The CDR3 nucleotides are TGTGCCATCAGTGAGGGGGACAGTCGGACCAACTTC.

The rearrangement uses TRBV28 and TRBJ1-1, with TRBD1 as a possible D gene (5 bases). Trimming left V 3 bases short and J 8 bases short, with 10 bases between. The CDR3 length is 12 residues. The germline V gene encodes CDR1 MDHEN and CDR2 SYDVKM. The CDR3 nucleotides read TGTGCCAGCAGTTTGTCGACAGTCGAAGCTTTCTTT. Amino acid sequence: CASSLSTVEAFF. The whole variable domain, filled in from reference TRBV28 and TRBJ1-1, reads DVKVTQSSRYLVKRTGEKVFLECVQDMDHENMFWYRQDPGLGLRLIYFSYDVKMKEKGDIPEGYSVSREKKERFSLILESASTNQTSMYLCASSLSTVEAFFGQGTRLTVV.

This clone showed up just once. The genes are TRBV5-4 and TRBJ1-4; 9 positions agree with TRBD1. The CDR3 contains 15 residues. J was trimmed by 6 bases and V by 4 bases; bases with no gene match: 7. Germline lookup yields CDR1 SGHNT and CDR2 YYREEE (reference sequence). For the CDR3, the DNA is TGTGCCAGCAGCGGGGGGGACAGGGCTCATGAAAAACTGTTTTTT. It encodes CASSGGDRAHEKLFF.

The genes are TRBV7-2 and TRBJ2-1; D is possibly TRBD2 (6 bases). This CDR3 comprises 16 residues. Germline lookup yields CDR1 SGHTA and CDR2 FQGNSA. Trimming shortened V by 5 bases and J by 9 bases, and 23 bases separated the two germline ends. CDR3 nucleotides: TGTGCCAGCAGCCTATGGACCCAGGCGGGGCTCAGTGAGCAGTTCTTC. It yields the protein CASSLWTQAGLSEQFF.

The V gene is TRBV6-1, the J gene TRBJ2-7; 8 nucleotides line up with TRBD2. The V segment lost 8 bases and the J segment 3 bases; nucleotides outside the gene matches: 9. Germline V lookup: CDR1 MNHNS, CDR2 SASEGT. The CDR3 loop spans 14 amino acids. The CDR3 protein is CASPPGLGVYEQYF. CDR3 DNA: TGTGCCAGCCCCCCGGGACTAGGGGTCTACGAGCAGTACTTC.

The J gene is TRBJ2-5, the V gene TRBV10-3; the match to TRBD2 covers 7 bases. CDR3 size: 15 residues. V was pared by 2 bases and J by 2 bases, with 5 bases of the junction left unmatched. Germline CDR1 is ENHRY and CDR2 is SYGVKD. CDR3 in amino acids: CAISEGSGDQETQYF. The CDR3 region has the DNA TGTGCCATCAGTGAGGGGAGCGGGGATCAAGAGACCCAGTACTTC.

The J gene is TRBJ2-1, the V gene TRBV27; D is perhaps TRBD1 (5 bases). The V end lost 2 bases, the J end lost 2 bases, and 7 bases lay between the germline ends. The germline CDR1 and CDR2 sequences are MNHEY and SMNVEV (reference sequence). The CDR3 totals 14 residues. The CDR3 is CASSLRQTYNEQFF. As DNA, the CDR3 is TGTGCCAGCAGTTTAAGACAGACCTACAATGAGCAGTTCTTC.

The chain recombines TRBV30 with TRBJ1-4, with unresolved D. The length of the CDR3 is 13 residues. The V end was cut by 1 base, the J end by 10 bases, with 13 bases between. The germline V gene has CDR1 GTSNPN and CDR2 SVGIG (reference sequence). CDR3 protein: CAWSGPGLGKLFF. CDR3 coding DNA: TGTGCCTGGAGTGGGCCAGGCTTGGGAAAACTGTTTTTT.

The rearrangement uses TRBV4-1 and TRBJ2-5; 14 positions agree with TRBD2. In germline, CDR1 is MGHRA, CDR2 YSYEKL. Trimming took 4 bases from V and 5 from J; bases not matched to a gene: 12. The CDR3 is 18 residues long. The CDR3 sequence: CASSRAPTSGGVHETQYF. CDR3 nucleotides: TGCGCCAGCAGCCGAGCTCCGACTAGCGGGGGGGTACACGAGACCCAGTACTTC.

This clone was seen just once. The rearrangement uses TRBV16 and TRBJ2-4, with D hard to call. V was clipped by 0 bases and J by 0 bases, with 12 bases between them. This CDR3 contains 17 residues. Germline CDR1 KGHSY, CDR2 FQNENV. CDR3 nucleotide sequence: TGTGCCAGCAGCCAATCAGAGGTCGACCTAGCCAAAAACATTCAGTACTTC. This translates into CASSQSEVDLAKNIQYF.

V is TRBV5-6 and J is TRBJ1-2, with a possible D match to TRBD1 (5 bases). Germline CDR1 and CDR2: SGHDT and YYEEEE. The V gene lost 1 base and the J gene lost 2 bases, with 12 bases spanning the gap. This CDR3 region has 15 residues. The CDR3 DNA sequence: TGTGCCAGCAGCTTGTTTGGGGAGGGGAACTATGGCTACACCTTC. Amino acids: CASSLFGEGNYGYTF.

This chain's CDR3 is CASSPGDGNQPQHF. The CDR3 DNA is TGTGCCAGCAGTCCCGGTGATGGCAATCAGCCCCAGCATTTT. The chain is built from TRBV28 and TRBJ1-5; no reliable D call. Trimming stripped 5 bases from V and 2 bases from J, with 10 bases between. The CDR3 is made up of 14 amino acids. The germline gives CDR1 MDHEN, CDR2 SYDVKM.